The sequence of this T cell receptor (beta chain) was determined in a study of post-analysis software for immune sequencing data. Across the whole study: Disease trajectories encompassed relapsing-remitting, secondary progressive and progressive-relapsing multiple sclerosis.

With respect to this clonotype: Its cognate antigen is unknown.

Unique molecular identifiers had been added to the TCR beta cDNA libraries. There were 1 to 10 million T cells, and about 500,000 cDNA molecules came from them. TCRdb reprocessed the PCR reads via MiXCR and lists one record per CDR3 protein. The sample lists approximately 360,000 distinct CDR3 sequences; 30% to 45% were seen once. Study-wide findings and caveats: Samples prepared in the same batch strongly co-clustered by F measure. The normalized Chao1 diversity of multiple sclerosis patients was significantly lower than that of controls.

This clonotype was obtained from a girl between 5 and 17 years old with multiple sclerosis. The sequencing sample was made of blood.

The CDR3 sequence is CASSLGGGVPEYNEQFF. CDR3 coding DNA: TGCGCCAGCAGCTTGGGAGGTGGAGTGCCGGAATACAATGAGCAGTTCTTC. J is TRBJ2-1 and V is TRBV5-1, with D unresolved. CDR3 length: 17 amino acids. CDR1 and CDR2 (germline): SGHRS, YFSETQ. Trimming removed 0 bases at V and 4 bases at J, with 17 bases between.